This passage covers 22 T cell receptor beta chains from one sample sequenced in a study of regulatory T cells in long-lasting Graves disease. Through Arm-PCR of CDR3 regions and iRepertoire HTBI primers, TCR beta libraries were built. TCRdb called the multiplex PCR reads again in MiXCR, with one record for every CDR3 protein. The sample contains about 540,000 distinct CDR3 sequences, roughly 14% of which appear only once. Time point noted: newly diagnosed GD, antithyroid drugs for less than 3 months. The authors made the TCR library using RNA they extracted from PBMCs. The same data also contributed to another study, on T cells in Graves' hyperthyroidism and ophthalmopathy.

Source: peripheral blood mononuclear cells (PBMCs), taken at new diagnosis, from a patient treated with antithyroid drugs. These receptors all come from a man aged 30-40 years with Graves disease.

This clonotype has a count of ten or more. The chain links TRBV19 to TRBJ1-2; no definite D call. V lost 3 bases and J 8 bases, leaving 13 bases between the germline ends. Germline CDR1 reads LNHDA; CDR2 reads SQIVND (reference sequence). There are 13 residues in the CDR3. This CDR3 is CASSIGPPAGYTF. CDR3 nucleotide sequence: TGTGCCAGTAGTATCGGTCCCCCGGCGGGCTACACCTTC.

This clonotype has ten or more counts. The chain recombines TRBV11-1 with TRBJ2-5; D is perhaps TRBD2 (6 bases). The CDR3 is 15 residues long. Germline V lookup: CDR1 SGHAT, CDR2 FQDESV (reference sequence). V lost 2 bases, J lost 5 bases, and 15 bases lay in between. The CDR3 coding sequence is TGTGCCAGCAGCTTATACGGGGGAGGACGGGAGACCCAGTACTTC. It is translated as CASSLYGGGRETQYF.

This clonotype was seen ten or more times. The chain recombines TRBV2 with TRBJ1-6, with no clear D. The germline gives CDR1 SNHLY, CDR2 FYNNEI. This CDR3 region has 14 residues. The V end was cut by 2 bases, the J end by 7 bases, with 9 bases between. Here the CDR3 DNA reads TGTGCCAGCAGTGAATCAGGCCGCAATTCACCCCTCCACTTT. Protein product: CASSESGRNSPLHF.

This clonotype was seen many times. The V and J genes are TRBV12-3 or TRBV12-4 and TRBJ2-2, with D possibly TRBD2 on 7 matching bases. CDR3 length equals 16 residues. Trimming removed 7 bases at V and 7 bases at J, with 22 bases between. In nucleotides, the CDR3 is TGTGCCAGCACCCCAATAGGGGGAGGGCCAATCGGGGAGCTGTTTTTT. This sequence encodes CASTPIGGGPIGELFF.

This clonotype was counted ten times or more. The V and J genes are TRBV29-1 and TRBJ2-1; D possibly corresponds to TRBD2 (7 bases). Trimming stripped 1 base from V and 10 bases from J, with 14 bases between. The CDR3 has 13 residues. Germline CDR1 and CDR2: SQVTM and ANQGSEA. For the CDR3, the DNA is TGCAGCGTTGAAGGAGGGGGGGCCCTGGAGCAGTTCTTC. Translation gives CSVEGGGALEQFF.

A note on this clonotype: Since a much larger clone is just one base distant, this may be a read error. No DNA is shown, since the ends of the CDR3 on it are uncertain; the CDR3 is the one TCRdb lists. The chain employs TRBV12-3 or TRBV12-4 and TRBJ2-2; the listed D gene, TRBD1, was not tested against the DNA. The CDR3 extends over 14 residues, inclusive of both ends. The CDR3 reads CASNDSRGAGSCFF.

This clonotype has ten or more counts. The chain links TRBV30 to TRBJ2-1, with D possibly matching TRBD2 (6 bases). CDR1 GTSNPN and CDR2 SVGIG come from the germline V gene (reference sequence). The CDR3 has 15 residues. V was clipped by 3 bases and J by 3 bases, with 15 bases between them. The CDR3 loop reads CAWRPIADVYNEQFF. The CDR3 DNA reads as TGTGCCTGGAGGCCGATAGCGGATGTCTACAATGAGCAGTTCTTC.

This clonotype was observed at least ten times. The J gene is TRBJ2-5, the V gene TRBV3-1, with D maybe TRBD2 (6 bases). The CDR3 runs 14 residues. V dropped 4 bases and J dropped 5 bases, with 14 bases sitting between them. CDR1 LGHDT and CDR2 YNNKEL come from the germline V gene (reference sequence). The CDR3 protein is CASSRVLRGETQYF. Here the CDR3 DNA reads TGTGCCAGCAGCCGAGTGTTGCGGGGCGAGACCCAGTACTTC.

This clonotype was seen many times. The rearrangement uses TRBV18 and TRBJ2-5, with TRBD1 as a possible D gene (5 bases). The CDR3 has 14 amino acids. V lost 3 bases and J lost 5, with 13 bases in between. Per germline, CDR1 KGHSH and CDR2 LQKENI. CDR3: CASSPSGKSETQYF. In DNA form, the CDR3 reads TGTGCCAGCTCACCCTCAGGGAAATCGGAGACCCAGTACTTC.

This clonotype has a count of ten or more. DNA for the CDR3: TGTGCCAGCAGCCAAGACAGCACGGGTGAAAAACTGTTTTTT. The encoded protein is CASSQDSTGEKLFF. The chain carries TRBV13 and TRBJ1-4; possibly TRBD1 for D (5 bases). The CDR3 has 14 residues. Trimming removed 5 bases at V and 7 bases at J, with 14 bases between. CDR1 PRHDT and CDR2 FYEKMQ come from the germline V gene (reference sequence).

In this sample, this clonotype turned up many times. The chain has TRBV11-2 and TRBJ2-5; 8 bases align to TRBD1. The CDR3 contains 16 residues. Germline V gene sequence: CDR1 SGHAT, CDR2 FQNNGV. The junction had 5 bases not matched to a gene; V was cut back by 1 base and J by 1 base. The CDR3 DNA reads TGTGCCAGCAGCTTAGTGGATGGGACAGGCCAAGAGACCCAGTACTTC. Its protein is CASSLVDGTGQETQYF. Combining the CDR3 with reference TRBV11-2 and TRBJ2-5 gives the whole variable domain EAGVAQSPRYKIIEKRQSVAFWCNPISGHATLYWYQQILGQGPKLLIQFQNNGVVDDSQLPKDRFSAERLKGVDSTLKIQPAKLEDSAVYLCASSLVDGTGQETQYFGPGTRLLVL.

This clonotype came up many times. The V call is TRBV10-3, the J call TRBJ2-2; TRBD1 or TRBD2 may be the D gene (7 bases each). The CDR3 is made up of 16 amino acids. The V gene's germline CDR1 is ENHRY and CDR2 SYGVKD. Trimming cost V 4 bases and J 5 bases, with 17 bases left between them. CDR3 DNA: TGTGCCATCAGTGCTCGGGGAGGGACAGCGACCGGGGAGCTGTTTTTT. Translated, it gives CAISARGGTATGELFF.

The genes are TRBV20-1 and TRBJ2-5, with 12 bases fitting TRBD2. Germline lookup yields CDR1 DFQATT and CDR2 SNEGSKA (reference sequence). This CDR3 has 15 residues. The V and J ends lost 4 bases and 3 bases, in that order; junction bases with no gene match: 6. CDR3: CSAIPSGREEETQYF. CDR3 bases: TGCAGTGCTATTCCTAGCGGGAGGGAAGAAGAGACCCAGTACTTC.

The chain links TRBV4-1 to TRBJ2-2; TRBD1 is a possible D gene (6 bases). There are 16 residues in the CDR3. From germline, CDR1 is MGHRA and CDR2 YSYEKL. The germline V and J ends were trimmed by 0 bases and 7 bases, with 15 bases remaining between them. The CDR3 sequence is CASSQDPGQSGGELFF. The CDR3 nucleotides read TGCGCCAGCAGCCAAGATCCCGGACAGTCGGGCGGGGAGCTGTTTTTT.

V is TRBV27 and J is TRBJ2-1; TRBD2 matches 9 bases. Germline CDR1 MNHEY, CDR2 SMNVEV (reference sequence). V shed 2 bases and J 6 bases; nucleotides not matched to a gene: 8. This CDR3 contains 16 residues. The CDR3 bases are TGTGCCAGCAGTTTACGTCGGCGGGAGGGCAGCAATGAGCAGTTCTTC. Translation: CASSLRRREGSNEQFF.

At least ten counts were recorded for this clonotype. The chain carries TRBV7-8 and TRBJ2-2; tentatively, D is TRBD1 (5 bases). The CDR3 runs 14 residues. Trimming pared 2 bases from V and 6 bases from J, leaving 10 bases between. Per the germline V gene, CDR1 is SGHVS and CDR2 is FQNEAQ. The CDR3 here is CASSLWQGSGELFF. The CDR3 bases are TGTGCCAGCAGCTTATGGCAGGGCTCCGGGGAGCTGTTTTTT.

This clonotype was detected many times. The chain couples TRBV2 to TRBJ1-2; 7 bases fit TRBD1. Trimming cost V 2 bases and J 2 bases; bases outside gene matches: 8. Germline V CDR1 and CDR2: SNHLY, FYNNEI. The CDR3 loop spans 16 amino acids. The CDR3, as DNA: TGTGCCAGCAGTGAATCGACAGGGAGGAGAAACTATGGCTACACCTTC. Amino acids: CASSESTGRRNYGYTF.

This clonotype was counted many times. The gene calls are TRBV12-3 or TRBV12-4 and TRBJ2-1; unclear D gene. The CDR3 runs 14 residues. Trimming stripped 7 bases from V and 3 bases from J, with 13 bases between. The DNA of the CDR3 is TGTGCCAGCACTCCTCGGCAGCTCTACAATGAGCAGTTCTTC. Amino acid sequence: CASTPRQLYNEQFF.

This clonotype showed up many times. The chain links TRBV5-1 to TRBJ2-7; D possibly corresponds to TRBD1 (6 bases). The CDR3 covers 14 residues. Trimming removed 4 bases at V and 1 base at J, with 12 bases between. In germline, CDR1 is SGHRS, CDR2 YFSETQ. CDR3 loop: CASSTGTPSYEQYF. For the CDR3, the DNA is TGCGCCAGCAGCACCGGGACACCATCCTACGAGCAGTACTTC.

There are many counts of this clonotype. V usage is TRBV29-1 and J usage is TRBJ2-1; 9 nucleotides match TRBD1. CDR3 size: 14 residues. The germline V gene has CDR1 SQVTM and CDR2 ANQGSEA. The J segment lost 5 bases and the V segment lost 6 bases, leaving 8 bases of the junction unmatched. CDR3 protein: CSVDRTGVDNEQFF. In nucleotides, the CDR3 is TGCAGCGTAGACAGGACAGGGGTGGACAATGAGCAGTTCTTC.

This clonotype has a handful of counts. The V gene is TRBV19, the J gene TRBJ1-5, with TRBD1 identical over 8 bases. Germline-derived CDR1 and CDR2 are LNHDA and SQIVND (reference sequence). V dropped 2 bases and J dropped 2; count of bases not matched to a gene: 8. The CDR3 sequence is 17 residues long. The CDR3 DNA is TGTGCCAGTAGTATAAGGACAGGGCGAGGCGGCAATCAGCCCCAGCATTTT. Translation gives CASSIRTGRGGNQPQHF.

The chain joins TRBV2 to TRBJ2-7; unclear D gene. This CDR3 has 12 amino acids. V was trimmed by 8 bases and J by 2 bases, leaving 10 bases between them. Per germline, CDR1 SNHLY and CDR2 FYNNEI. The CDR3 region is CASRPNTYEQYF. DNA for the CDR3: TGTGCCAGCCGCCCCAACACCTACGAGCAGTACTTC.